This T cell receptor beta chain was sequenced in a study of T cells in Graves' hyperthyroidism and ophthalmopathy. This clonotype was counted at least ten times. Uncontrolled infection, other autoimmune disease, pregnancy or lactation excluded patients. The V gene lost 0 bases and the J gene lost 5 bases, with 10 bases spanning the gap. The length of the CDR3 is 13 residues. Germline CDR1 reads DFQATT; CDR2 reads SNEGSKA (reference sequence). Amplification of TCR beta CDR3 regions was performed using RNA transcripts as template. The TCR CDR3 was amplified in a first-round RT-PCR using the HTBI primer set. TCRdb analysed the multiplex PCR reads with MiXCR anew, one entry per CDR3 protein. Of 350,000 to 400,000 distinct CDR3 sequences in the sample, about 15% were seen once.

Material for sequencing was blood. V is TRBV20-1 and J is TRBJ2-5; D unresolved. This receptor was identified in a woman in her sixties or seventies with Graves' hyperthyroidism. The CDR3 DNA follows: TGCAGTGCTAGAGACAGAATGAAGGAGACCCAGTACTTC. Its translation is CSARDRMKETQYF.